This T cell receptor beta chain was recovered during a study of cytomegalovirus exposure and HLA in healthy donors. The study's findings and limits: Overall, around 160 TCR beta chains were annotated as cytomegalovirus-associated. A cluster of highly shared sequence variants was likely a sequencing artifact.

Details on this clone: Its target is not known.

60 Vbeta and 13 Jbeta primers were used in PCR. Only in-frame clones appear in the TCRdb table, and some are missing; sequencing was by immunoSEQ multiplex PCR. In the table there are approximately 140,000 clones, approximately 79% of which are singletons. This CDR3 is built from 17 residues. After removal of 3 bases from V and 6 bases from J, the junction contained 8 bases not matched to a gene. Per the germline V gene, CDR1 is SGHTA and CDR2 is FQGNSA. Sequencing used PBMCs. The chain carries TRBV7-2 and TRBJ2-3; TRBD2 agrees at 14 bases. The origin of this receptor is a woman aged 40 to 50 in good health and CMV-seropositive. The CDR3 DNA sequence: TGTGCCAGCAGCTTGTCATGGACTAGCGGGGGGTTGGATACGCAGTATTTT. This translates into CASSLSWTSGGLDTQYF.